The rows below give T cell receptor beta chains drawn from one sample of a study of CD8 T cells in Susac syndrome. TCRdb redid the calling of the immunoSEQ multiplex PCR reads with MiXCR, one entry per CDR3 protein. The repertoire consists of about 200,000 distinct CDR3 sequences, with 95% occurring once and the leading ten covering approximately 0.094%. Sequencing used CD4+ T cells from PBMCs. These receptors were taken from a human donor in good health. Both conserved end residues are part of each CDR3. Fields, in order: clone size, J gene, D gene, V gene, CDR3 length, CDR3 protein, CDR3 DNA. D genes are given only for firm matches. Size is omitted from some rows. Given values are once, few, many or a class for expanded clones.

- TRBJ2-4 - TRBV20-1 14 CSARVAGVENIQYF TGCAGTGCTAGAGTGGCCGGGGTAGAAAACATTCAGTACTTC
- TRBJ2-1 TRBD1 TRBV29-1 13 CSVRTGFVNEQFF TGCAGCGTACGGACAGGATTTGTCAATGAGCAGTTCTTC
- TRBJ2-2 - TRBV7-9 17 CASSQNRPRGGTGELFF TGTGCCAGCAGCCAGAACCGCCCTCGGGGAGGCACCGGGGAGCTGTTTTTT
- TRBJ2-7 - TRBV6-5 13 CASSGVGTYEQYF TGTGCCAGCAGTGGGGTAGGGACCTACGAGCAGTACTTC
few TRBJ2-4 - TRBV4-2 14 CASSPTTRINIQYF TGTGCCAGCAGCCCTACGACTAGGATAAACATTCAGTACTTC
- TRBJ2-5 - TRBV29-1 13 CSVEKEVQETQYF TGCAGCGTTGAAAAAGAGGTTCAAGAGACCCAGTACTTC
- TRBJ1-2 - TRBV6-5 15 CASSGSRAPGVRYTF TGTGCCAGCAGTGGGTCCAGGGCGCCTGGGGTACGCTACACCTTC
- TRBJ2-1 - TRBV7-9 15 CASSFPLVGGSEQFF TGTGCCAGCAGTTTCCCCCTGGTGGGGGGCAGTGAGCAGTTCTTC
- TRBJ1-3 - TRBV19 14 CASSLKASGNTIYF TGTGCCAGTAGTCTTAAGGCCTCTGGAAACACCATATATTTT
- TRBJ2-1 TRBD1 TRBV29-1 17 CSVTSPRTGSSYNEQFF TGCAGCGTCACAAGCCCTAGGACAGGGAGCTCCTACAATGAGCAGTTCTTC
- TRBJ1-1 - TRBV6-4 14 CASSDGQGETEAFF TGTGCCAGCAGTGACGGTCAGGGAGAGACTGAAGCTTTCTTT
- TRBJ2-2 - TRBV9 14 CASSPLTLTGELFF TGTGCCAGCAGCCCGCTGACACTAACCGGGGAGCTGTTTTTT
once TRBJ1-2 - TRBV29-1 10 CSLWEDGYTF TGCAGCCTTTGGGAAGATGGCTACACCTTC
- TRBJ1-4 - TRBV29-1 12 CSVLRDDEKLFF TGCAGCGTCCTACGCGACGATGAAAAACTGTTTTTT
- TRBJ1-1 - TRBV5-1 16 CASSLEVGHGFAEAFF TGCGCCAGCAGCTTGGAAGTAGGGCACGGGTTTGCTGAAGCTTTCTTT
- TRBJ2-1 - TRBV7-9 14 CASSPAASYNEQFF TGTGCCAGCAGCCCAGCGGCCTCCTACAATGAGCAGTTCTTC
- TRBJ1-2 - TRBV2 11 CASRREEGYTF TGTGCCAGCAGGAGGGAGGAAGGCTACACCTTC
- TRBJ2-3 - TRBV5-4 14 CASSLESVTDTQYF TGTGCCAGCAGCTTGGAATCCGTCACAGATACGCAGTATTTT
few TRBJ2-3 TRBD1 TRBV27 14 CASSLDRATDTQYF TGTGCCAGCAGTTTAGACAGGGCCACAGATACGCAGTATTTT
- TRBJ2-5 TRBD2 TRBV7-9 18 CASRGSGLAGLAQETQYF TGTGCCAGCAGAGGTTCGGGACTAGCGGGGTTGGCACAAGAGACCCAGTACTTC
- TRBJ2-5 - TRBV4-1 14 CASSTLGGGETQYF TGCGCCAGCAGCACCCTCGGGGGAGGCGAGACCCAGTACTTC
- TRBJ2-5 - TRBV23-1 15 CASSQSSEGRETQYF TGCGCCAGCAGTCAATCGAGCGAGGGGAGGGAGACCCAGTACTTC
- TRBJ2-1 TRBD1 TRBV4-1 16 CASSQDPGQKYNEQFF TGCGCCAGCAGCCAAGATCCGGGACAGAAATACAATGAGCAGTTCTTC
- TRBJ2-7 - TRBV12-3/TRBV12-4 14 CASSSGTGRYEQYF TGTGCCAGCAGCTCTGGTACAGGAAGATACGAGCAGTACTTC
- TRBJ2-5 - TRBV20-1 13 CSAPDGRQETQYF TGCAGTGCACCCGACGGGAGACAAGAGACCCAGTACTTC
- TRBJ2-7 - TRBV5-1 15 CASSLEATGLREQYF TGCGCCAGCAGCTTGGAAGCGACAGGACTACGCGAGCAGTACTTC
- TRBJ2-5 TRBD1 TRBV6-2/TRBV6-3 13 CASEGQGEETQYF TGTGCCAGCGAAGGACAGGGGGAAGAGACCCAGTACTTC
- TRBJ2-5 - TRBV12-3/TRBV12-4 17 CASSITRDRAFQETQYF TGTGCCAGCAGCATCACCCGGGACCGAGCCTTCCAAGAGACCCAGTACTTC
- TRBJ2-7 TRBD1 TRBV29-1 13 CSVTGDVSGEQYF TGCAGCGTTACAGGGGATGTCTCGGGGGAGCAGTACTTC
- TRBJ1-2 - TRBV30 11 CAWSQGSGYTF TGTGCCTGGAGTCAAGGGTCCGGCTACACCTTC
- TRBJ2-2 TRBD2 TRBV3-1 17 CASSHIFSGGNTGELFF TGTGCCAGCAGCCATATCTTCTCGGGAGGGAACACCGGGGAGCTGTTTTTT
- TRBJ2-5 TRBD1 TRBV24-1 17 CATSDWGTAPFQETQYF TGTGCCACCAGTGATTGGGGGACAGCGCCCTTCCAAGAGACCCAGTACTTC
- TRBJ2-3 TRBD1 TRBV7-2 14 CASSFGTGGDTQYF TGTGCCAGCAGCTTCGGGACAGGGGGAGATACGCAGTATTTT
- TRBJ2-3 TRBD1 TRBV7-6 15 CASSSDRGLIDTQYF TGTGCCAGCAGCTCGGACAGGGGTCTTATAGATACGCAGTATTTT
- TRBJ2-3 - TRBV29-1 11 CSVDATDTQYF TGCAGCGTCGACGCCACAGATACGCAGTATTTT
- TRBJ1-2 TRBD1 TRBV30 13 CAWGDSTTGGYTF TGTGCCTGGGGGGACAGCACCACGGGAGGCTACACCTTC
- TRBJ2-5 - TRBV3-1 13 CASSQQITETQYF TGTGCCAGCAGCCAACAGATCACTGAGACCCAGTACTTC
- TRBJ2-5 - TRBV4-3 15 CASSQGSSVEETQYF TGCGCCAGCAGCCAAGGCTCTAGCGTAGAAGAGACCCAGTACTTC
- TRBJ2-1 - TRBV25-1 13 CASSDRGFNEQFF TGTGCCAGCAGTGACCGGGGATTCAATGAGCAGTTCTTC
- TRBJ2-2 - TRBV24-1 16 CATSDLVARNTGELFF TGTGCCACCAGTGATTTGGTGGCTAGGAACACCGGGGAGCTGTTTTTT
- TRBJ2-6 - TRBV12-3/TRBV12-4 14 CASRPLLRANVLTF TGTGCCAGCAGGCCTCTATTAAGGGCCAACGTCCTGACTTTC
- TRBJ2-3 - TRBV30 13 CAWQQISQGTQYF TGTGCCTGGCAGCAAATTAGCCAGGGTACGCAGTATTTT
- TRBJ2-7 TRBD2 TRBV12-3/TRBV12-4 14 CASSRLAGAWEQYF TGTGCCAGCAGCCGACTAGCGGGGGCCTGGGAGCAGTACTTC
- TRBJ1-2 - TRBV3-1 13 CASGSTPEAGYTF TGTGCCAGCGGGTCGACTCCTGAGGCCGGCTACACCTTC
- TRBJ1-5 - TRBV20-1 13 CSAGARFNQPQHF TGCAGTGCAGGGGCAAGGTTCAATCAGCCCCAGCATTTT
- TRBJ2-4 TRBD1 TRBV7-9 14 CASSPDRVGNIQYF TGTGCCAGCAGCCCGGACAGGGTAGGAAACATTCAGTACTTC
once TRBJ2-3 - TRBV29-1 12 CSAVGGGDTQYF TGCAGCGCCGTGGGAGGGGGGGATACGCAGTATTTT
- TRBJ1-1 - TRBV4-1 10 CAHRGTEAFF TGCGCCCATCGGGGGACTGAAGCTTTCTTT
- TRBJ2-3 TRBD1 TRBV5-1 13 CASSTDRTDTQYF TGCGCCAGCAGCACGGACAGGACAGATACGCAGTATTTT
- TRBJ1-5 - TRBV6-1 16 CASRSPGGYSNQPQHF TGTGCCAGCAGGTCACCGGGGGGTTATAGCAATCAGCCCCAGCATTTT